This TCR beta chain is from a study of cytomegalovirus exposure and HLA in healthy donors. The study's findings and limits: More clonal expansion characterized HLA-associated TCR beta chains than equally common others in a later analysis. Among the most significant clusters, several appeared linked to common viral pathogens in a later analysis. Across donors, presence/absence analyses took sequencing depth to be roughly uniform.

V lost 6 bases to trimming and J lost 6 bases; unmatched junction nucleotides: 9. The CDR3 covers 14 residues. The germline V gene has CDR1 ENHRY and CDR2 SYGVKD. The PCR made use of 60 Vbeta and 13 Jbeta primers. Generated by immunoSEQ multiplex PCR, the TCRdb table keeps only in-frame clones and is missing some. Seen here are tens of thousands of clones, over 60% observed once, and the top ten hold more than 9%. As concerns this clone: The antigen is not known.

Sequencing used PBMCs. This TCR derives from a woman in her 50s in good health and CMV-seronegative. The V gene is TRBV10-3, the J gene TRBJ2-7, with TRBD1 matching over 9 bases. The DNA for the CDR3 is TGTGCCATCAGGGTGACAGGGGGGACGGGCGAGCAGTACTTC. Translation: CAIRVTGGTGEQYF.